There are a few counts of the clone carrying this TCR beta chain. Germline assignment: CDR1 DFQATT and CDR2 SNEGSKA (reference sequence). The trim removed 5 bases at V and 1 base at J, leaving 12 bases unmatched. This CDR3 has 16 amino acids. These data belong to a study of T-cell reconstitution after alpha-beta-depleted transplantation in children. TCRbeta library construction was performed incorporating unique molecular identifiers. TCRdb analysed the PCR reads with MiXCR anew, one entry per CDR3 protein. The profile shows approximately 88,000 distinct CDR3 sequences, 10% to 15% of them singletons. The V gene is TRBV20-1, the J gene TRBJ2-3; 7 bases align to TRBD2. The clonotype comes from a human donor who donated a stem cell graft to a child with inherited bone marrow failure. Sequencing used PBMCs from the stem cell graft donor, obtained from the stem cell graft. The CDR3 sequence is CSAPLGGPLGTDTQYF. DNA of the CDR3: TGCAGTGCTCCCCTGGGAGGGCCTTTGGGCACAGATACGCAGTATTTT.